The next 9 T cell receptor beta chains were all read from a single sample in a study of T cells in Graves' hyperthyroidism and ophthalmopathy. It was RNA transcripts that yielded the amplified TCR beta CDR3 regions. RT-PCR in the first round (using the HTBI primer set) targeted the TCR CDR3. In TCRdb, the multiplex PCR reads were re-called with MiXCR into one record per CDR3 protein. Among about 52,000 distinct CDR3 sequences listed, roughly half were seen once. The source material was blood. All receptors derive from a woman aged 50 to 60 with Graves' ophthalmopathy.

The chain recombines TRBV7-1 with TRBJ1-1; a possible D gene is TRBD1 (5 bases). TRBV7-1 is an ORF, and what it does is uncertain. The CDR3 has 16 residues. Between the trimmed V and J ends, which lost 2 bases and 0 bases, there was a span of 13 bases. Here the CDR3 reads CASSSKTGTLNTEAFF. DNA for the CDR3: TGTGCCAGCAGCTCAAAAACCGGGACTCTGAACACTGAAGCTTTCTTT.

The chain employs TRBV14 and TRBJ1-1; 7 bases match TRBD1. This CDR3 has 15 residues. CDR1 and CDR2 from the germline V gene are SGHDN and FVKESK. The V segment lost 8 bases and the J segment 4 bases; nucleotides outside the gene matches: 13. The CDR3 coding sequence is TGTGCCAGCTCACCAACCGGGACAGTAGGCACTGAAGCTTTCTTT. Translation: CASSPTGTVGTEAFF.

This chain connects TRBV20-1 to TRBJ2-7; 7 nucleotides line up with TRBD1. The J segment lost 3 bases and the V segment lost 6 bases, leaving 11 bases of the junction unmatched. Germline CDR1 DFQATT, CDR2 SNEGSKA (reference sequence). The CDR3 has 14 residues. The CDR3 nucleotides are TGCAGTGCCACGGCCGTGGGACAGCACTACGAGCAGTACTTC. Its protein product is CSATAVGQHYEQYF.

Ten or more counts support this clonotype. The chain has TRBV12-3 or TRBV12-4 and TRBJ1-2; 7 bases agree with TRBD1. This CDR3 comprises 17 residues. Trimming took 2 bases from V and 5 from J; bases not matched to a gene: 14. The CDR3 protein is CASSLKVGGGSGYGYTF. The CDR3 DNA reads TGTGCCAGCAGTTTAAAGGTAGGGGGCGGCTCCGGTTATGGCTACACCTTC.

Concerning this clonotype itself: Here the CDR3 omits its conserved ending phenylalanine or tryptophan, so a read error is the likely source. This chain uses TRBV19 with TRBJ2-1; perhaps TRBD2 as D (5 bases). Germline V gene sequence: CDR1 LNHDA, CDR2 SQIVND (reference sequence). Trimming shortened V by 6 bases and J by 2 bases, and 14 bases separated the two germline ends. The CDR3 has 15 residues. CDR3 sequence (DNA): TGTGCCAGTAGGGTAGGGAGCAGAACCTACAATGAGCAGTTCCTC. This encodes CASRVGSRTYNEQFL.

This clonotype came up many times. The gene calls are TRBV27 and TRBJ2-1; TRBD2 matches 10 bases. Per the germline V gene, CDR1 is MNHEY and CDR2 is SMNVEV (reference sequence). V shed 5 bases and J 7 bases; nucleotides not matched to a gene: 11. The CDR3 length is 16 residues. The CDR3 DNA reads TGTGCCAGCAGTCTAGGACTAGCGGAACTTGGGAATGAGCAGTTCTTC. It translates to CASSLGLAELGNEQFF.

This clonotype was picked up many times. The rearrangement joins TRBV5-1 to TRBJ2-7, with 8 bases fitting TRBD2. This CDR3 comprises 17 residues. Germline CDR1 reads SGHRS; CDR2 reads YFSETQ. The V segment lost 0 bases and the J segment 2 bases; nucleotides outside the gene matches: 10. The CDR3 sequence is CASSLGAAGGPAYEQYF. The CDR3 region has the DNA TGCGCCAGCAGCTTGGGGGCGGCGGGGGGCCCCGCCTACGAGCAGTACTTC.

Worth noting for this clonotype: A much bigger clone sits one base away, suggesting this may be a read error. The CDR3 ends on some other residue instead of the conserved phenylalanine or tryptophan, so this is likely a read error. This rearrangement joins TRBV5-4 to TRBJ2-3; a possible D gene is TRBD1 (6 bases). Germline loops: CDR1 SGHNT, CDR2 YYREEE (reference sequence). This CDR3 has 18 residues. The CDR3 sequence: CASSQDWDTGSRFGTQYL. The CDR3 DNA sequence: TGCGCCAGCAGCCAAGATTGGGACACAGGGTCCCGATTTGGTACGCAGTATCTT.

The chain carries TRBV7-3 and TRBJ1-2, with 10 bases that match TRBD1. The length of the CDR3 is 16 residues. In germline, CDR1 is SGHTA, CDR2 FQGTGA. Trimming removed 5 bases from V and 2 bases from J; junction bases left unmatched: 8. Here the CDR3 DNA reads TGTGCCAGCAGCCTCGGACAGGGGGTAGGGAACTATGGCTACACCTTC. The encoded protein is CASSLGQGVGNYGYTF.